This paragraph reports one T cell receptor beta chain. The sample is drawn from a study of blood T cell repertoires in COVID-19. The trim removed 3 bases at V and 0 bases at J, leaving 9 bases unmatched. This CDR3 is 19 amino acids long. Per the germline V gene, CDR1 is MNHNS and CDR2 is SASEGT. The protocol was immunoSEQ multiplex PCR, while the TCRdb copy is restricted to in-frame clones and leaves out a portion. The repertoire holds some 110,000 clones, 84% seen once, with nearly 4% in the top ten. What was sequenced was PBMCs or T cells enriched from blood (not recorded which). The source is a woman aged 25 to 39 who had recovered from COVID-19. This rearrangement joins TRBV6-1 to TRBJ1-5; 12 nucleotides align to TRBD1. The CDR3 is CASSEAGGQGAYSNQPQHF. For the CDR3, the DNA is TGTGCCAGCAGTGAGGCGGGGGGACAGGGGGCCTATAGCAATCAGCCCCAGCATTTT.